Listed below are T cell receptor beta chains from one sample, sequenced in a study of graft-versus-host responses after intestinal transplantation. Assay used: immunoSEQ multiplex PCR; TCRdb lists only in-frame clones, some missing. Of roughly 18,000 clones listed, 35% to 40% are singletons. The sample consisted of alloreactive CD4+ T cells from a mixed lymphocyte reaction culture, taken before intestinal transplant. Source of these receptors: a human patient who received an intestinal transplant. Both conserved end residues are part of each CDR3. Not all rows give a size; the values are once, few, many and, for expanded clones, a class.

TRBV5-1	few	TRBJ2-3	CASSLAAQSGGATDTQYF
TRBV15	NA	TRBJ2-1	CATSSELGEQFF
TRBV5-5	few	TRBJ1-2	CASGIGNSNYGYTF
TRBV9	NA	TRBJ1-4	CASSVVGDSRKLFF
TRBV27	NA	TRBJ2-5	CASSLYQPGTGKETQYF
TRBV6-1	NA	TRBJ1-2	CASRLDRGRGYGYTF
TRBV6-5	medium-sized	TRBJ1-3	CASRGQPGDTIYF
TRBV7-6	few	TRBJ2-5	CASSAQHPGAGETQYF
TRBV18	NA	TRBJ2-6	CASSPYHGTTNSGANVLTF
TRBV6-1	NA	TRBJ1-2	CASSVEDRGLGYTF
TRBV5-1	NA	TRBJ2-7	CASSYGQGYEQYF
TRBV7-8	NA	TRBJ1-2	CASSSLRGDGAYGYTF
TRBV2	medium-sized	TRBJ1-6	CASSDRVRAVPLHF
TRBV25-1	NA	TRBJ2-2	CASTPTGTFYTGELFF
TRBV2	once	TRBJ2-1	CASSGPTGLSGEQFF
TRBV2	few	TRBJ1-1	CASRTRNRGNTEAFF
TRBV5-1	medium-sized	TRBJ1-3	CASSLAGQGGNTIYF
TRBV29-1	few	TRBJ1-2	CSVQGRFYGYTF
TRBV6-5	NA	TRBJ1-2	CASSRTGGDYGYTF
TRBV5-1	NA	TRBJ2-7	CASSSGTAYPSYEQYF
TRBV4-1	NA	TRBJ2-1	CASSQLLTLSYNEQFF
TRBV11-3	NA	TRBJ2-7	CASSLDRVHEQYF
TRBV15	few	TRBJ2-7	CATSSQVRSSYEQYF
TRBV6-5	NA	TRBJ1-6	CASSRQGAYNSPLHF
TRBV11-2	NA	TRBJ2-2	CASSLVGSSVTGELFF
TRBV2	few	TRBJ2-2	CASRGQTLHTGELFF
TRBV2	NA	TRBJ1-1	CASGGHTEAFF
TRBV5-3	NA	TRBJ2-3	CARSDNLAVDTDTQYF
TRBV11-2	few	TRBJ2-7	CASTLRQDWAYEQYF
TRBV30	NA	TRBJ2-5	CAWSVRETQYF
TRBV18	NA	TRBJ1-1	CASLGKRNTEAFF
TRBV2	NA	TRBJ1-5	CASGYDQPQHF
TRBV20-1	NA	TRBJ2-7	CSARDRWEQYF
TRBV6-5	NA	TRBJ2-7	CASRTGGVYEQYF
TRBV15	few	TRBJ1-5	CATSRGIERGRGYNQPQHF
TRBV6-6	few	TRBJ1-2	CASSYSIRVGYTF
TRBV11-3	few	TRBJ1-4	CASSFTGGHNEKLFF
TRBV19	once	TRBJ2-3	CASSIDLWTGGRDTQYF
TRBV10-1	NA	TRBJ2-3	CASSEQGQSTDTQYF
TRBV2	NA	TRBJ2-2	CASNEGVRTGELFF
TRBV7-2	NA	TRBJ2-3	CASSLPQTSGGGTDTQYF
TRBV6-1	few	TRBJ1-5	CASRIVTGDQPQHF
TRBV19	few	TRBJ2-1	CASSDSGGLGQFF